This section outlines one T cell receptor (beta chain) sequence together with its context. Its specificity is unknown. The sample belongs to a study of long-term antiretroviral therapy in people with HIV. Study at large: By about a decade, the earliest samples predate the 2015 immediate-ART recommendation. Overall study findings and caveats: Documentation of ART adherence, viral resistance or therapy changes was absent.

A v3.0 immunoSEQ assay was performed at survey level. This table comes from immunoSEQ multiplex PCR, and its TCRdb copy is limited to in-frame clones, with some not included. The sample has approximately 15,000 clones, about 88% seen once; the top ten hold about 12%. Samples held about 1-11 million cryopreserved PBMC before DNA extraction. Germline CDR1 MNHEY, CDR2 SMNVEV (reference sequence). V lost 7 bases, J lost 2 bases, and 11 bases stayed unmatched. The CDR3 is 17 residues long. This sequence originates from a man in his forties or fifties with HIV. The chain recombines TRBV27 with TRBJ2-2; 9 bases are a match to TRBD2. The sequenced sample was unsorted PBMCs, obtained 6.9 years after starting antiretroviral therapy. CDR3 nucleotide sequence: TGTGCCAGCAATAAATGGGGGCTAGCGGGAAACACCGGGGAGCTGTTTTTT. Amino acids: CASNKWGLAGNTGELFF.